This T cell receptor (beta chain) was recovered during a study of cytomegalovirus exposure and HLA in healthy donors. This clone was counted only a few times. The CDR3 is 13 residues long. V was shortened by 2 bases and J by 7 bases, with 11 bases between the two germline ends. From germline, CDR1 is SGHDN and CDR2 FVKESK. Clones were read by immunoSEQ multiplex PCR, and TCRdb kept only the in-frame ones, dropping some. This sample has more than 300,000 clones, with 86% found just once. The TCR comes from a woman under 30 in good health and CMV-seronegative. Specimen: PBMCs. V usage is TRBV14 and J usage is TRBJ1-2; D ambiguous. Here the CDR3 reads CASSQMAVGGYTF. CDR3 nucleotides: TGTGCCAGCAGCCAAATGGCGGTGGGTGGCTACACCTTC.